Sequencing of this TCR beta chain was carried out in a study of shared clonotypes between healthy human individuals. Study outcomes and limitations: The study generally estimated greater richness for naive than memory subsets.

Turning to this clone: Its antigen is not identified.

CDR3 length: 11 amino acids. Trimming stripped 2 bases from V and 7 bases from J, with 4 bases between. CDR1 is SGHKS and CDR2 is YYEKEE in the germline V gene (reference sequence). Produced via immunoSEQ multiplex PCR; TCRdb's table is partial and in-frame only. In the table there are about 690,000 clones, 90% of which are singletons. The sequencing input was memory CD8+ T cells from PBMCs. Subset reported: CD45RO+ cells pooled with CCR7-negative TemRA cells. This clonotype was sampled from a man aged 18 to 29 in good health. Some clones in this sample may be carry-over from other donors' samples. The rearrangement joins TRBV5-5 to TRBJ2-1; D remains ambiguous. CDR3 loop: CASSLTNEQFF. CDR3 DNA sequence: TGTGCCAGCAGCTTAACTAATGAGCAGTTCTTC.